The clone carrying this T cell receptor beta chain was observed a few times. What it binds is unknown. The CDR3 sequence is 17 residues long. The V gene end was trimmed by 1 base and the J gene end by 6 bases; junction bases not matched to a gene: 9. CDR1 and CDR2 (germline): SGHTA, FQGNSA. Treatment noted: approximately 9-day PBMC culture with coronavirus spike peptide pools or control peptides (ViraFEST assay). This specimen belongs to a study of vaccination and CD4 T cells after COVID-19. Across the study: Six males and four females, two of them Hispanic, were enrolled as convalescents. Median time from second vaccine dose to sampling was just over 70 days (14 to 241). Cultures that served as controls received a CEFX pool, an HIV-1 Nef pool, or no peptide.

Regarding the study as a whole: Of the reactive clones in convalescent patients, a median 86.3% showed up only post-vaccination.

Cultured CD4+ T cell DNA was sequenced using the Oncomine TCR Beta short-read assay. MiXCR, applied by TCRdb to the PCR reads, yields one record per CDR3 protein. The sample contains under 25,000 distinct CDR3 sequences, approximately 27% of which appear only once. What was sequenced was cultured CD4+ T cells from blood. The sequence came from a human donor with COVID-19. This sequence joins TRBV7-2 and TRBJ1-5, with 10 bases aligning to TRBD1. The DNA for the CDR3 is TGTGCCAGCAGCTTAGTGGGACAGGGGAGTTCCGTTCAGCCCCAGCATTTT. Translated: CASSLVGQGSSVQPQHF. Supplemented by reference TRBV7-2 and TRBJ1-5, the full variable domain reads GAGVSQSPSNKVTEKGKDVELRCDPISGHTALYWYRQSLGQGLEFLIYFQGNSAPDKSGLPSDRFSAERTGGSVSTLTIQRTQQEDSAVYLCASSLVGQGSSVQPQHFGDGTRLSIL.